The TCR beta chain described here comes from a study of blood T cell repertoires in COVID-19 (dated by TCRdb to about 2020). About the investigation overall: Collaborator samples came from the United States, Italy and Spain and covered acute and convalescent phases of COVID-19. The samples were drawn from the first 160 participants of the ongoing ImmuneRACE study and from over 950 subjects provided by 6 global collaborators. The prospective study material was composed of cDNA or gDNA derived from T cells, B-cell-depleted T cells, or PBMCs. The repertoires were made available in a free public database intended to serve as a resource for research on the immune response to SARS-CoV-2. Subjects who had been exposed to COVID-19, were actively infected with it, or had recovered from it provided the deeply sampled blood TCRbeta repertoires that made up the dataset. The sample metadata nearly always contained a de-identified subject ID, COVID-19 status, age in years and sex. Where HLA class I and class II types were available, the types were taken from metadata supplied by the sample provider, not from assay-based typing. Beyond this particular receptor, the publication reports: The amount of clinical and demographic metadata varied by source and participant and was provided uncurated.

The sample holds a few counts of this clone. The target of this receptor is not known. Base quality data are lacking; no much larger clone is found one base away. The immunoSEQ Assay, a bias-controlled multiplex PCR, was used to amplify TCRbeta CDR3 regions from genomic DNA. Processing in the source paper ran as follows. The number of nucleated cells in each sample was estimated from the amplification of reference gene primers within the assay. To quantify the absolute abundance of each unique TCRbeta CDR3 rearrangement, sequence reads were collapsed and filtered. For each sample, productive Simpson clonality was calculated as the square root of Simpson's diversity index over productive rearrangements. Held by TCRdb, this immuneACCESS table contains in-frame sequences only and omits some clones. Under half of the omission traces to an unresolved V gene where checked; the cause of the rest is unknown. D and trimming come from the DNA, and the V and J calls and clone size come from that table. The sample contains around 300,000 clones, 90% of them found a single time. The ten largest clonotypes hold roughly 2.8% of the sample.

In Seattle, one collaborating source enrolled patients while the infection was active and tracked those patients longitudinally over the course of disease. Each collaborating institution followed its own protocols to collect whole blood in K2EDTA tubes. For TCRbeta analysis, collaborator samples were shipped as frozen whole blood, as isolated PBMCs, or as DNA extracted from either sample type. The source material was peripheral blood. The receptor's source is a woman aged 30 to 39 with COVID-19, enrolled during active disease.

The base sequence is TGTGCCTGGAGTGACGGACTAGCGGGAGAGCAGTACTTC. Its protein is CAWSDGLAGEQYF. This chain is built from TRBV30 and TRBJ2-7; TRBD2 aligns with 12 central bases. V is pruned by 1 base and J by 7 bases, leaving 2 bases of the junction without a gene match. Via the germline V gene (reference sequence), CDR1 is GTSNPN and CDR2 SVGIG. Its CDR3 holds 13 amino acids, cysteine through phenylalanine. Only the CDR3 part of the read is kept: 39 bases, read in frame from the first base.